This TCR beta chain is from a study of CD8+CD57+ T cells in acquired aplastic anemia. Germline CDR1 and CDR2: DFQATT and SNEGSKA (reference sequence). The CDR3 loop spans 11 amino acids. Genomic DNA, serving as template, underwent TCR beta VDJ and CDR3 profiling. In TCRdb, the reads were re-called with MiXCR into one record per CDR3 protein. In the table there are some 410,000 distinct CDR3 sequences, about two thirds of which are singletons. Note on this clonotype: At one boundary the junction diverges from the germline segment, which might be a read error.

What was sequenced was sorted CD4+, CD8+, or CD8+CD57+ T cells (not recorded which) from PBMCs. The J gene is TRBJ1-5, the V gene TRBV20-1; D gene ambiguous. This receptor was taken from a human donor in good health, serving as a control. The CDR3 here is CSARFGEGDNF. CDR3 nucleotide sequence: TGCAGTGCTAGGTTCGGGGAGGGAGATAATTTT.